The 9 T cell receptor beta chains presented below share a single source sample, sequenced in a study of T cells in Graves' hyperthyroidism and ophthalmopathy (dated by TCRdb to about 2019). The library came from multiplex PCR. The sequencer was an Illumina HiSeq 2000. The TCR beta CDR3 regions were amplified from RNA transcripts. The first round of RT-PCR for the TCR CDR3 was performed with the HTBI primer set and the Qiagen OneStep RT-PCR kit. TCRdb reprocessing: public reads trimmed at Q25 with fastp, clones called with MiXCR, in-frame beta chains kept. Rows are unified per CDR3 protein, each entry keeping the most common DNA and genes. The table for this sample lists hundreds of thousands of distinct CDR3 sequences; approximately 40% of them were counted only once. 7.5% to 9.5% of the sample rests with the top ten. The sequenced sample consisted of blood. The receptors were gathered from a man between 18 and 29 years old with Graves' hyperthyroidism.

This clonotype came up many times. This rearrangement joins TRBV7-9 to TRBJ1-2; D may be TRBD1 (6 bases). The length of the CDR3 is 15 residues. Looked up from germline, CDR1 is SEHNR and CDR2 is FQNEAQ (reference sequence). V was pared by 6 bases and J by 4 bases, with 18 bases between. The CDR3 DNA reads TGTGCCAGCAGTCCTAACCGGGACACCCTCTATGGCTACACCTTC. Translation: CASSPNRDTLYGYTF.

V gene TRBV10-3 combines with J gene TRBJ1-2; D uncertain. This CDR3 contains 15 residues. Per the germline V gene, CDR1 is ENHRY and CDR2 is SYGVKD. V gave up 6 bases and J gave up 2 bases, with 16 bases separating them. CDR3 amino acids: CAISLGSKVNYGYTF. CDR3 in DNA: TGTGCCATCAGCCTGGGATCCAAAGTGAACTATGGCTACACCTTC.

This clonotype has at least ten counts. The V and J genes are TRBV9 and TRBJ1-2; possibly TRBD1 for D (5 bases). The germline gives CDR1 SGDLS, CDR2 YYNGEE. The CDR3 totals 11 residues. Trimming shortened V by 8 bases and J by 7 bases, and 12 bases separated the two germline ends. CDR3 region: CASSEGSGYTF. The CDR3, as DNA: TGTGCCAGTAGTGAGGGGTCTGGCTACACCTTC.

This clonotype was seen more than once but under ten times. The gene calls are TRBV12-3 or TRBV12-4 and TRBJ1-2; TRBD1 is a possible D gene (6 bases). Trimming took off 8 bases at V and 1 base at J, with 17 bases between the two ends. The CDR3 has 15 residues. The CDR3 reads CASLHTDRFNYGYTF. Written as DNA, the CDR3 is TGTGCCAGCCTACACACGGACAGATTTAACTATGGCTACACCTTC.

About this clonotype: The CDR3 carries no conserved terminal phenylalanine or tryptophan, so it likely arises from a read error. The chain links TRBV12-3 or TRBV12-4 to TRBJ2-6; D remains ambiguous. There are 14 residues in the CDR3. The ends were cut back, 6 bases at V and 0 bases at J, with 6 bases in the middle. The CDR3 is CASRGISGANVLTS. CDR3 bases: TGTGCCAGCAGGGGTATCTCTGGGGCCAACGTCCTGACTTCC.

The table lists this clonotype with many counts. The CDR3 sequence: CASSLLAGDYEQYF. CDR3 DNA: TGTGCCAGCAGTTTACTAGCGGGAGACTACGAGCAGTACTTC. This sequence joins TRBV12-3 or TRBV12-4 and TRBJ2-7; 10 bases fit TRBD2. V was clipped by 2 bases and J by 3 bases; unmatched bases: 1. The CDR3 is made up of 14 amino acids.

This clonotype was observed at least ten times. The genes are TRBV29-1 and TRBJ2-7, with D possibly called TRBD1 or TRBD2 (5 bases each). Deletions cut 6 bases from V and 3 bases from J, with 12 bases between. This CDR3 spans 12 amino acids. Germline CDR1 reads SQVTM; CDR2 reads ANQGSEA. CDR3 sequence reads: CSVEGFGYEQYF. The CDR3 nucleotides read TGCAGCGTAGAGGGGTTCGGCTACGAGCAGTACTTC.

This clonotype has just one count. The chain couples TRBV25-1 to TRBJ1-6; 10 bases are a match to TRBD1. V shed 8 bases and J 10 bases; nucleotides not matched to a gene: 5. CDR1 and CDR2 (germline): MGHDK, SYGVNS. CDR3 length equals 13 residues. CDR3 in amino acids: CASRDRGESPLHF. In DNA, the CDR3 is TGTGCCAGCCGGGACAGGGGTGAATCACCCCTCCACTTT.

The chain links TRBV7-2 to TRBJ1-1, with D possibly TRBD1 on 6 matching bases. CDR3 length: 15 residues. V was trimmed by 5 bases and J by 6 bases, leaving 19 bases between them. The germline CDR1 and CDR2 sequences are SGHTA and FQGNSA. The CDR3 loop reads CASSLRGGGNAEAFF. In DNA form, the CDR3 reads TGTGCCAGCAGCCTTAGAGGGGGAGGAAACGCTGAAGCTTTCTTT.